This TCR beta chain was documented in a study of blood T cells in healthy people across ages. Primers used in a second PCR of roughly 6 to 12 cycles were a sample-barcoded 5' primer and a J-beta primer mix. Sequencing of every sample gave 2.5 million or more CDR3-containing paired-end reads. From the 5' RACE reads, TCRdb called clonotypes with MiXCR, one entry per CDR3 protein. The sample carries roughly 800,000 distinct CDR3 sequences, roughly 60% recorded once. The sequenced sample was blood. This TCR was recovered from a man under 40 in good health.

The chain's CDR3 is CASSLVEEGEQYF. The CDR3 DNA sequence: TGTGCCAGCAGCTTAGTGGAAGAAGGCGAGCAGTACTTC. The rearrangement uses TRBV7-6 and TRBJ2-4; D is unresolved. Judging by the DNA end, TRBJ2-7 fits better; the J call may be wrong. CDR1 is SGHVS, CDR2 FNYEAQ, per germline. This CDR3 spans 13 amino acids.